This T cell receptor beta chain appears in the sequencing data of a study of beta chain features in type 1 diabetes. General study findings and limits: A moderate, significant TCRB CDR3 shortening appeared in type 1 diabetes across four CD4+ subsets.

Worth noting for this clone: Its antigen is unknown.

The CDR3 consists of 19 residues. The investigators reverse transcribed all of the isolated RNA, so they sequenced expressed TCRB transcripts. TCRdb keeps only in-frame clones here, not all; method: immunoSEQ multiplex PCR. The sample records about 660,000 clones, roughly an eighth being singletons. This clonotype was sampled from a man aged 18 to 29 with type 1 diabetes. This chain uses TRBV21-1 with TRBJ2-1; TRBD2 is the table's D call, not checked against the DNA. TRBV21-1 is a recognized pseudogene. The sample was naive CD4+ T cells from blood. CDR3 region: CASSKGGLAGAQAYNEQFF. The CDR3, as DNA: TGTGCCAGCAGCAAAGGGGGACTAGCGGGAGCCCAAGCCTACAATGAGCAGTTCTTC.